A selection of T cell receptor beta chains follows, all from one sample in a study of cytomegalovirus exposure and HLA in healthy donors. Data came from immunoSEQ multiplex PCR; TCRdb stores just in-frame clones and leaves some out. Among over 100,000 clones, 76% were seen once, and the ten largest hold more than 6%. Sequenced: PBMCs. The source is a woman between 50 and 59 years old in good health and CMV-seropositive. Each CDR3 is given with its conserved first and last residue. The order of the fields is clone size, J gene, D gene, V gene, CDR3 protein, CDR3 DNA. D genes are given only for firm matches. Not every row has a clone size; where given, it reads once, few, many or a size class.

abundance: few
j_gene: TRBJ2-7
d_gene: TRBD2
v_gene: TRBV9
CDR3aa: CASSPSGSYDEQYF
CDR3nt: TGTGCCAGCAGCCCTAGCGGGAGTTACGACGAGCAGTACTTC

abundance: few
j_gene: TRBJ1-2
d_gene: NA
v_gene: TRBV7-2
CDR3aa: CASSSRGLQNYGYTF
CDR3nt: TGTGCCAGCAGCTCAAGGGGATTACAGAACTATGGCTACACCTTC

abundance: NA
j_gene: TRBJ1-1
d_gene: NA
v_gene: TRBV11-2
CDR3aa: CASSLEGTTNTEAFF
CDR3nt: TGTGCCAGCAGCTTAGAAGGGACAACTAACACTGAAGCTTTCTTT

abundance: NA
j_gene: TRBJ1-5
d_gene: NA
v_gene: TRBV6-6
CDR3aa: CASSSPGEAQPQHF
CDR3nt: TGTGCCAGCAGTTCCCCGGGGGAGGCCCAGCCCCAGCATTTT

abundance: NA
j_gene: TRBJ2-7
d_gene: NA
v_gene: TRBV5-4
CDR3aa: CASSPGAGESEQYF
CDR3nt: TGTGCCAGCAGCCCCGGGGCAGGGGAAAGCGAGCAGTACTTC

abundance: NA
j_gene: TRBJ1-6
d_gene: TRBD1
v_gene: TRBV9
CDR3aa: CASSSGQGTSPLHF
CDR3nt: TGTGCCAGCTCCTCCGGACAGGGTACTTCACCCCTCCACTTT

abundance: NA
j_gene: TRBJ2-1
d_gene: NA
v_gene: TRBV7-2
CDR3aa: CASSSRYNEQFF
CDR3nt: TGTGCCAGCAGTTCGAGATACAATGAGCAGTTCTTC

abundance: NA
j_gene: TRBJ1-5
d_gene: TRBD1
v_gene: TRBV6-1
CDR3aa: CASSGKTQGAWNQPQHF
CDR3nt: TGTGCCAGCAGTGGAAAGACGCAGGGGGCATGGAATCAGCCCCAGCATTTT

abundance: few
j_gene: TRBJ2-3
d_gene: NA
v_gene: TRBV4-3
CDR3aa: CASSPQLTRTDTQYF
CDR3nt: TGCGCCAGCAGCCCCCAACTAACCCGCACAGATACGCAGTATTTT

abundance: NA
j_gene: TRBJ2-5
d_gene: TRBD2
v_gene: TRBV2
CDR3aa: CASSLLGLAGAVYQETQYF
CDR3nt: TGTGCCAGCAGCCTGCTGGGACTAGCGGGGGCCGTGTACCAAGAGACCCAGTACTTC

abundance: NA
j_gene: TRBJ2-3
d_gene: TRBD2
v_gene: TRBV19
CDR3aa: CASKLADTDTQYF
CDR3nt: TGTGCCAGTAAACTAGCGGACACAGATACGCAGTATTTT

abundance: NA
j_gene: TRBJ2-3
d_gene: NA
v_gene: TRBV10-3
CDR3aa: CAISESKTGTDTQYF
CDR3nt: TGTGCCATCAGTGAGTCGAAGACAGGCACAGATACGCAGTATTTT

abundance: NA
j_gene: TRBJ1-4
d_gene: TRBD1
v_gene: TRBV7-2
CDR3aa: CASSLGGTATNEKLFF
CDR3nt: TGTGCCAGCAGCTTAGGAGGGACAGCAACTAATGAAAAACTGTTTTTT

abundance: NA
j_gene: TRBJ2-7
d_gene: NA
v_gene: TRBV10-3
CDR3aa: CAISEKQDNYEQYF
CDR3nt: TGTGCCATCAGTGAGAAGCAAGATAACTACGAGCAGTACTTC

abundance: NA
j_gene: TRBJ2-2
d_gene: TRBD2
v_gene: TRBV19
CDR3aa: CASSASGGPKGGELFF
CDR3nt: TGTGCCAGTAGTGCTAGCGGGGGGCCGAAGGGCGGGGAGCTGTTTTTT

abundance: NA
j_gene: TRBJ2-5
d_gene: TRBD1
v_gene: TRBV5-1
CDR3aa: CASSLEDRGPETQYF
CDR3nt: TGCGCCAGCAGCTTGGAGGACAGGGGGCCGGAGACCCAGTACTTC

abundance: NA
j_gene: TRBJ1-2
d_gene: NA
v_gene: TRBV4-1
CDR3aa: CASSQDLGSTYGYTF
CDR3nt: TGCGCCAGCAGCCAAGACCTCGGTTCAACTTATGGCTACACCTTC

abundance: few
j_gene: TRBJ2-3
d_gene: TRBD2
v_gene: TRBV10-1
CDR3aa: CASSGGLAGLPPARTDTQYF
CDR3nt: TGCGCCAGCAGTGGGGGACTAGCGGGGCTCCCCCCGGCGCGCACAGATACGCAGTATTTT

abundance: NA
j_gene: TRBJ2-2
d_gene: NA
v_gene: TRBV2
CDR3aa: CASKGPWELFF
CDR3nt: TGTGCCAGCAAGGGGCCCTGGGAGCTGTTTTTT

abundance: NA
j_gene: TRBJ1-6
d_gene: TRBD1
v_gene: TRBV4-3
CDR3aa: CASSQSTGGNSPLHF
CDR3nt: TGCGCCAGCAGCCAATCTACAGGGGGGAATTCACCCCTCCACTTT

abundance: NA
j_gene: TRBJ2-7
d_gene: NA
v_gene: TRBV4-1
CDR3aa: CASSPHAGSNYEQYF
CDR3nt: TGCGCCAGCAGCCCTCACGCCGGGAGTAACTACGAGCAGTACTTC

abundance: NA
j_gene: TRBJ2-7
d_gene: TRBD2
v_gene: TRBV9
CDR3aa: CASSVADSGGPKAYEQYF
CDR3nt: TGTGCCAGCAGTGTAGCTGATAGCGGGGGCCCCAAGGCATACGAGCAGTACTTC

abundance: NA
j_gene: TRBJ2-7
d_gene: NA
v_gene: TRBV12-5
CDR3aa: CASGSPWWPYEQYF
CDR3nt: TGTGCTAGTGGTTCCCCTTGGTGGCCCTACGAGCAGTACTTC

abundance: NA
j_gene: TRBJ2-3
d_gene: NA
v_gene: TRBV2
CDR3aa: CGRDISTDTQYF
CDR3nt: TGTGGAAGGGACATCAGCACAGATACGCAGTATTTT

abundance: NA
j_gene: TRBJ2-5
d_gene: TRBD2
v_gene: TRBV5-1
CDR3aa: CASSSPGGETQYF
CDR3nt: TGCGCCAGCAGCTCCCCGGGGGGGGAGACCCAGTACTTC

abundance: NA
j_gene: TRBJ1-3
d_gene: TRBD1
v_gene: TRBV7-9
CDR3aa: CASSLDRGSGNTIYF
CDR3nt: TGTGCCAGCAGCTTAGACAGGGGGTCTGGAAACACCATATATTTT

abundance: NA
j_gene: TRBJ2-6
d_gene: NA
v_gene: TRBV5-1
CDR3aa: CASSLGGTSSGANVLTF
CDR3nt: TGCGCCAGCAGCTTGGGCGGCACGAGCTCTGGGGCCAACGTCCTGACTTTC

abundance: few
j_gene: TRBJ2-5
d_gene: TRBD2
v_gene: TRBV6-5
CDR3aa: CASISSGETQYF
CDR3nt: TGTGCCAGCATCTCTAGCGGGGAGACCCAGTACTTC

abundance: NA
j_gene: TRBJ2-3
d_gene: TRBD1
v_gene: TRBV9
CDR3aa: CASSVLRDRDSTDTQYF
CDR3nt: TGTGCCAGCAGCGTACTTAGGGACAGGGATAGCACAGATACGCAGTATTTT

abundance: NA
j_gene: TRBJ1-6
d_gene: TRBD1
v_gene: TRBV14
CDR3aa: CASSQTGVDNSPLHF
CDR3nt: TGTGCCAGCAGCCAAACAGGGGTTGATAATTCACCCCTCCACTTT

abundance: NA
j_gene: TRBJ2-7
d_gene: NA
v_gene: TRBV18
CDR3aa: CASSPWDTGSYEQYF
CDR3nt: TGTGCCAGCTCACCTTGGGACACTGGCTCCTACGAGCAGTACTTC

abundance: NA
j_gene: TRBJ1-2
d_gene: NA
v_gene: TRBV18
CDR3aa: CASSPGRANYGYTF
CDR3nt: TGTGCCAGCTCACCAGGGCGAGCTAACTATGGCTACACCTTC

abundance: NA
j_gene: TRBJ2-7
d_gene: NA
v_gene: TRBV7-2
CDR3aa: CASSLGQGYYEQYF
CDR3nt: TGTGCCAGCAGCTTAGGTCAGGGTTACTACGAGCAGTACTTC

abundance: few
j_gene: TRBJ2-7
d_gene: NA
v_gene: TRBV4-3
CDR3aa: CASSQGAIGGSYEQYF
CDR3nt: TGCGCCAGCAGCCAGGGGGCCATTGGGGGCTCCTACGAGCAGTACTTC

abundance: NA
j_gene: TRBJ2-7
d_gene: NA
v_gene: TRBV2
CDR3aa: CASGGRLSSYEQYF
CDR3nt: TGTGCCAGCGGAGGGCGGCTCAGCTCCTACGAGCAGTACTTC

abundance: NA
j_gene: TRBJ2-1
d_gene: TRBD1
v_gene: TRBV29-1
CDR3aa: CSVIGRDRGGHERFF
CDR3nt: TGCAGCGTTATTGGACGGGACAGAGGGGGCCATGAGCGGTTCTTC

abundance: NA
j_gene: TRBJ2-7
d_gene: TRBD2
v_gene: TRBV6-1
CDR3aa: CASSEASGSFTYEQYF
CDR3nt: TGTGCCAGCAGTGAGGCTAGCGGGAGCTTTACCTACGAGCAGTACTTC

abundance: NA
j_gene: TRBJ2-2
d_gene: NA
v_gene: TRBV19
CDR3aa: CASSMRLVPNTGELFF
CDR3nt: TGTGCCAGTAGTATGCGACTAGTCCCGAACACCGGGGAGCTGTTTTTT

abundance: NA
j_gene: TRBJ1-1
d_gene: NA
v_gene: TRBV19
CDR3aa: CASSSPRSGEAFF
CDR3nt: TGTGCCAGTAGTTCCCCCCGGTCCGGTGAAGCTTTCTTT

abundance: NA
j_gene: TRBJ2-5
d_gene: TRBD1
v_gene: TRBV7-9
CDR3aa: CSSSSTGEETQYF
CDR3nt: TGTTCCAGCAGCTCGACAGGGGAAGAGACCCAGTACTTC

abundance: NA
j_gene: TRBJ2-7
d_gene: TRBD2
v_gene: TRBV27
CDR3aa: CASRTETSGRDEQYF
CDR3nt: TGTGCCAGCAGAACAGAGACTAGCGGGAGGGACGAGCAGTACTTC

abundance: NA
j_gene: TRBJ1-4
d_gene: NA
v_gene: TRBV19
CDR3aa: CASSMSGHGEKLFF
CDR3nt: TGTGCCAGTAGTATGTCAGGTCATGGTGAAAAACTGTTTTTT

abundance: NA
j_gene: TRBJ1-1
d_gene: TRBD1
v_gene: TRBV29-1
CDR3aa: CSVSTGLITEAFF
CDR3nt: TGCAGCGTATCGACAGGGCTGATTACTGAAGCTTTCTTT

abundance: NA
j_gene: TRBJ1-5
d_gene: TRBD1
v_gene: TRBV5-5
CDR3aa: CASSLFQGEQPQHF
CDR3nt: TGTGCCAGCAGCTTGTTTCAGGGGGAACAGCCCCAGCATTTT

abundance: NA
j_gene: TRBJ2-5
d_gene: TRBD2
v_gene: TRBV6-1
CDR3aa: CASTRSGKGETQYF
CDR3nt: TGTGCCAGCACCCGGAGCGGGAAGGGAGAGACCCAGTACTTC

abundance: NA
j_gene: TRBJ2-1
d_gene: NA
v_gene: TRBV6-6
CDR3aa: CASSSLYNEQFF
CDR3nt: TGTGCCAGCAGTTCCCTATACAATGAGCAGTTCTTC

abundance: NA
j_gene: TRBJ2-7
d_gene: NA
v_gene: TRBV6-6
CDR3aa: CASSPPPRPHYEQYF
CDR3nt: TGTGCCAGCAGCCCACCCCCGAGGCCCCACTACGAGCAGTACTTC

abundance: NA
j_gene: TRBJ1-2
d_gene: NA
v_gene: TRBV19
CDR3aa: CASSKAGISANYGYTF
CDR3nt: TGTGCCAGTAGTAAAGCAGGAATATCTGCTAACTATGGCTACACCTTC

abundance: NA
j_gene: TRBJ2-7
d_gene: NA
v_gene: TRBV4-3
CDR3aa: CASSQDLEDYEQYF
CDR3nt: TGCGCCAGCAGCCAAGATTTAGAAGACTACGAGCAGTACTTC

abundance: NA
j_gene: TRBJ2-7
d_gene: NA
v_gene: TRBV11-3
CDR3aa: CASSLGSSYEQYF
CDR3nt: TGTGCCAGCAGCTTAGGCAGCTCCTACGAGCAGTACTTC

abundance: NA
j_gene: TRBJ1-5
d_gene: NA
v_gene: TRBV6-6
CDR3aa: CASSLDRYSNQPQHF
CDR3nt: TGTGCCAGCAGCCTCGACAGATATAGCAATCAGCCCCAGCATTTT

abundance: NA
j_gene: TRBJ1-1
d_gene: NA
v_gene: TRBV14
CDR3aa: CASKWAGNTEAFF
CDR3nt: TGTGCCAGCAAATGGGCCGGGAACACTGAAGCTTTCTTT

abundance: NA
j_gene: TRBJ2-1
d_gene: TRBD2
v_gene: TRBV7-3
CDR3aa: CASSKRERAEQFF
CDR3nt: TGTGCCAGCTCGAAGCGGGAGAGGGCTGAGCAGTTCTTC

abundance: NA
j_gene: TRBJ2-6
d_gene: TRBD2
v_gene: TRBV14
CDR3aa: CASRIAGSGANVLTF
CDR3nt: TGTGCCAGCCGTATAGCGGGCTCTGGGGCCAACGTCCTGACTTTC

abundance: NA
j_gene: TRBJ2-7
d_gene: TRBD2
v_gene: TRBV6-6
CDR3aa: CASTPSGGTYEQYF
CDR3nt: TGTGCCAGCACCCCTAGCGGGGGGACCTACGAGCAGTACTTC

abundance: few
j_gene: TRBJ1-2
d_gene: NA
v_gene: TRBV15
CDR3aa: CATSRDQGLSYGYTF
CDR3nt: TGTGCCACCAGCAGAGATCAGGGCTTAAGCTATGGCTACACCTTC

abundance: few
j_gene: TRBJ2-7
d_gene: TRBD2
v_gene: TRBV5-1
CDR3aa: CASSPVSGRWDEQYF
CDR3nt: TGCGCCAGCAGCCCGGTTAGCGGGAGATGGGACGAGCAGTACTTC

abundance: NA
j_gene: TRBJ2-7
d_gene: NA
v_gene: TRBV7-3
CDR3aa: CASSIGTNYEQYF
CDR3nt: TGTGCCAGCAGCATCGGGACAAACTACGAGCAGTACTTC